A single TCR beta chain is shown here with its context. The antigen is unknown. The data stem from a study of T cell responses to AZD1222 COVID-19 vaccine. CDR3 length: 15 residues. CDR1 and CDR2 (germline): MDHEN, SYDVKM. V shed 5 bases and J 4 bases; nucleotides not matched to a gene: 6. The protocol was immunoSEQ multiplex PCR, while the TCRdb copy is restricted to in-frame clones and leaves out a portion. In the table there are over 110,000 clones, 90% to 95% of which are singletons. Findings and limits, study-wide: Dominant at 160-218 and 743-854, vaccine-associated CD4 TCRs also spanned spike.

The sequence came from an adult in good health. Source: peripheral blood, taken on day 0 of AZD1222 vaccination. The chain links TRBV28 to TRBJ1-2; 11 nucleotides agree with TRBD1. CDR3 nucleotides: TGTGCCAGCAGTCTCCCGGGACAGGGGGTCTATGGCTACACCTTC. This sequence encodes CASSLPGQGVYGYTF.